The rows below give T cell receptor beta chains drawn from one sample of a study of beta chain features in type 1 diabetes. Clones were sequenced by immunoSEQ multiplex PCR, and TCRdb holds only the in-frame ones, with some missing. The top ten hold over 0.014% of the sample, which has around 310,000 clones, about 13% seen once. The sequenced material came from naive CD4+ T cells from blood. Receptors were obtained from a woman aged 18-29 years with type 1 diabetes. Each CDR3 is given with its conserved first and last residue.

V gene	J gene	CDR3 protein
TRBV7-2	TRBJ2-6	CASSLASSGANVLTF
TRBV7-9	TRBJ2-1	CASSLATSLFSHEQFF
TRBV28	TRBJ2-4	CASSLGGAFAKNIQYF
TRBV30	TRBJ2-1	CAWAINEQFF
TRBV12-5	TRBJ2-3	CASLAGLSTDTQYF
TRBV5-6	TRBJ1-1	CASSFVQGTEAFF
TRBV30	TRBJ2-1	CAWSSPNEQFF
TRBV2	TRBJ1-1	CASIIQVNTEAFF
TRBV28	TRBJ2-7	CATSGQPLDEQYF
TRBV11-2	TRBJ2-7	CASSLEGGSEQYF
TRBV27	TRBJ1-1	CASSLSRDTEAFF
TRBV5-1	TRBJ2-5	CASSLGTTQETQYF
TRBV11-3	TRBJ2-2	CASSKGLSFGELFF
TRBV30	TRBJ1-2	CAWISYRGYGYTF
TRBV15	TRBJ2-1	CATSRGGQRENNEQFF
TRBV11-2	TRBJ2-2	CASSPQGLNTGELFF
TRBV18	TRBJ1-1	CASSPIENTEAFF
TRBV2	TRBJ1-5	CATTGSLGGQPQHF
TRBV2	TRBJ2-7	CASSGGLAGPEQYF
TRBV11-3	TRBJ2-1	CASSLREGSDEQFF
TRBV19	TRBJ2-7	CASNRDGGVPYEQYF
TRBV5-1	TRBJ2-3	CASSPGDRESTDTQYF
TRBV6-6	TRBJ2-5	CASSTQLAMRETQYF
TRBV30	TRBJ2-3	CAWSVLLDTQYF
TRBV5-1	TRBJ2-3	CASSLTSGDKGDTQYF
TRBV7-3	TRBJ2-1	CASSPSTGAYNEQFF
TRBV4-3	TRBJ1-1	CASSQGSGGGTEAFF
TRBV5-1	TRBJ2-7	CASSPGQGVFGEQYF
TRBV30	TRBJ1-2	CAWSPVYGYTF